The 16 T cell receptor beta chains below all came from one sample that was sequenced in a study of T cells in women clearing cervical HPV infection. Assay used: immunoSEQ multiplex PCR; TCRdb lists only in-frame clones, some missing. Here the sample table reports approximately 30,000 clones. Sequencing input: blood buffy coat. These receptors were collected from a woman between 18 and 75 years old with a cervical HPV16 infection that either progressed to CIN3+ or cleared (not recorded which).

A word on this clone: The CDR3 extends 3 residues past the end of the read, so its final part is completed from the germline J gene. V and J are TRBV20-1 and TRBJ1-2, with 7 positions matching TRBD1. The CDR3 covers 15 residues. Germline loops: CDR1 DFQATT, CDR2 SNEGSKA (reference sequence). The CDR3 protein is CSARGGVTGRSRYTF. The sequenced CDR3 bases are TGCAGTGCTAGAGGTGGGGTGACAGGGCGGAGTCGC.

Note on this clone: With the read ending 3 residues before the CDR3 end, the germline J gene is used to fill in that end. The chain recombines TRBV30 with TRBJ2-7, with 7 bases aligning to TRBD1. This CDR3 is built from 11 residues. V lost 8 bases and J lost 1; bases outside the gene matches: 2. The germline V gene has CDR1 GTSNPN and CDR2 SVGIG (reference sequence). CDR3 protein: CAHRGSYEQYF. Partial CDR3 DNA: TGTGCCCACAGGGGTTCCTACGAG.

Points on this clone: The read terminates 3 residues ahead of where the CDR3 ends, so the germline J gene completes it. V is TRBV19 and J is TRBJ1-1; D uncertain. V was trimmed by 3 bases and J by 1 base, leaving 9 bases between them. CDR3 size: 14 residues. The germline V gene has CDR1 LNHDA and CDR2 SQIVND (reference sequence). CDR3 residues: CASSILEPNTEAFF. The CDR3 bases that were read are TGTGCCAGTAGTATTCTAGAACCGAACACTGAA.

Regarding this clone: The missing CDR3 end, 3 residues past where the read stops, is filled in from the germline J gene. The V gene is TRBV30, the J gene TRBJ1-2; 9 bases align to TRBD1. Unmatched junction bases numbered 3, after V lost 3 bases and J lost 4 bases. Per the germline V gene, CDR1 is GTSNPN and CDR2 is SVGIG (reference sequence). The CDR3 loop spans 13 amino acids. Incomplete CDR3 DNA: TGTGCCTGGAGCGGACAGGGGAGCTATGGC. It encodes CAWSGQGSYG. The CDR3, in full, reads CAWSGQGSYGYTF.

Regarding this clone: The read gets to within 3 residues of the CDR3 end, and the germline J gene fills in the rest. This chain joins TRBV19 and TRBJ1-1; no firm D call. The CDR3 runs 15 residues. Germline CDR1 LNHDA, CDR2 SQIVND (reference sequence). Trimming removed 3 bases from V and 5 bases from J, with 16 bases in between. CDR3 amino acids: CASSIGRLRRTEAFF. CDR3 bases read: TGTGCCAGTAGTATTGGCCGCTTAAGGCGGACTGAA.

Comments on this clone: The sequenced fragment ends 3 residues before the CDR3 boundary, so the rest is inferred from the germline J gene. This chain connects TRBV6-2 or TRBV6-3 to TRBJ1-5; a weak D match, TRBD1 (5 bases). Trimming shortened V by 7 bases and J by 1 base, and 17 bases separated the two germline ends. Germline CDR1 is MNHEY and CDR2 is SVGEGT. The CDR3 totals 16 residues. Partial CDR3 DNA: TGTGCCAGCACTTCGCGTGGGGGGGTAAGCAATCAGCCC. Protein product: CASTSRGGVSNQP. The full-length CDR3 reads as CASTSRGGVSNQPQHF.

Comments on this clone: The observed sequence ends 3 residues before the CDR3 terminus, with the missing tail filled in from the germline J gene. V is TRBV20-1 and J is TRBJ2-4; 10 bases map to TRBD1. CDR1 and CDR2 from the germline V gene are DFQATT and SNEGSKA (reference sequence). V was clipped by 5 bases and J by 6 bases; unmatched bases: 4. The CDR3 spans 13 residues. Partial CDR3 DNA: TGCAGTGCTGGGACAGGGGCGGGAAACATT. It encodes CSAGTGAGNI. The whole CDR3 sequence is CSAGTGAGNIQYF.

CDR3 bases read: TGTGCCAGCAGTGCCTGGGACAGGGGGTACCAAGAGACC. It yields the protein CASSAWDRGYQET. The whole CDR3 sequence is CASSAWDRGYQETQYF. The chain recombines TRBV6-2 or TRBV6-3 with TRBJ2-5; TRBD1 matches at 11 bases. From the germline J gene comes the end of the CDR3, since the read stops 3 residues before it. Trimming cost V 5 bases and J 0 bases; bases outside gene matches: 5. The length of the CDR3 is 16 residues. CDR1 and CDR2 from the germline V gene are MNHEY and SVGEGT.

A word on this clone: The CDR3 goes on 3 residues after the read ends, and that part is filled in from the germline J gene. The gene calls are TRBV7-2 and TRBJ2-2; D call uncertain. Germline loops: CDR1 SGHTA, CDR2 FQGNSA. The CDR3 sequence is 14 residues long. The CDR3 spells CASSLEATNEKLFF. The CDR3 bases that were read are TGTGCCAGCAGCTTGGAAGCAACTAATGAAAAG. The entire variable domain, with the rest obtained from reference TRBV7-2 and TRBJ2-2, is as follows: GAGVSQSPSNKVTEKGKDVELRCDPISGHTALYWYRQSLGQGLEFLIYFQGNSAPDKSGLPSDRFSAERTGGSVSTLTIQRTQQEDSAVYLCASSLEATNEKLFFGEGSRLTVL.

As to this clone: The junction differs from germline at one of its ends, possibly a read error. The sequenced part of the CDR3 DNA is TGCGCCAGCAGCCAGGTTGGGGGGAGGAGCTACGAG. This gives the protein CASSQVGGRSYE. The whole CDR3 protein reads CASSQVGGRSYEQYF. The rearrangement joins TRBV4-2 to TRBJ2-7; D is perhaps TRBD2 (6 bases). The read ends 3 residues early relative to the CDR3; the germline J gene fills the gap. The CDR3 has 15 amino acids. Germline V gene sequence: CDR1 LGHNA, CDR2 YNFKEQ.

Incomplete CDR3 DNA: TGCGCCAGCAGCTTGGCCTTACAGGGGTCCGCAGGGGTTGAAGATACG. Its translation is CASSLALQGSAGVEDT. The CDR3, in full, reads CASSLALQGSAGVEDTQYF. The rearrangement uses TRBV5-1 and TRBJ2-3; TRBD1 matches 7 bases. The read finishes 3 residues shy of the CDR3 end, and the germline J gene is used to complete it. The germline V gene encodes CDR1 SGHRS and CDR2 YFSETQ. Trimming at V came to 0 bases and at J to 5 bases, leaving 18 bases not matched to a gene. The CDR3 sequence is 19 residues long.

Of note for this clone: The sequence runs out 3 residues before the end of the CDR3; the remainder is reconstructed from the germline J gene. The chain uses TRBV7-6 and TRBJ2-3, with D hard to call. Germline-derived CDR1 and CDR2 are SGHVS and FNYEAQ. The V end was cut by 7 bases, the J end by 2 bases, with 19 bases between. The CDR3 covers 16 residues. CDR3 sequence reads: CASTPAGRVVTDTQYF. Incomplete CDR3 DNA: TGTGCCAGCACCCCCGCTGGAAGGGTGGTCACAGATACG.

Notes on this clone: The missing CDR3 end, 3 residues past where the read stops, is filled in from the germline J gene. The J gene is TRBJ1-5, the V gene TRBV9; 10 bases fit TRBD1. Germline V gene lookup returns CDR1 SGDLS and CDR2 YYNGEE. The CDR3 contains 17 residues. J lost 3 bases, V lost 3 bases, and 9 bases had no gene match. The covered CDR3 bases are TGTGCCAGCAGCGCAGTGGGGACAGGGGCCTTCAATCAGCCC. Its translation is CASSAVGTGAFNQP. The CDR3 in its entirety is CASSAVGTGAFNQPQHF.

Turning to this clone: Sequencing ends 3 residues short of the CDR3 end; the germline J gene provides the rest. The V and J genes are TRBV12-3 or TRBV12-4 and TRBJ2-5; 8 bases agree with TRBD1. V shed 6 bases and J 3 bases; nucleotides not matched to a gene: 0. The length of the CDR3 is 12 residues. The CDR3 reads CASRTGEETQYF. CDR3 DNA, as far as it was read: TGTGCCAGCAGGACAGGGGAAGAGACC.

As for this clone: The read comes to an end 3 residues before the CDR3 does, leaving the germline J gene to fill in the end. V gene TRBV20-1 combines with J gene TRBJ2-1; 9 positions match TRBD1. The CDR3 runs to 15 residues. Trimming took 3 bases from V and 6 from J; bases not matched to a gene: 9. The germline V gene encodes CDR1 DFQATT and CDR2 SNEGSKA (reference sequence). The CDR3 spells CSASSPGQGTNEQFF. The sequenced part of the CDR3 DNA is TGCAGTGCTAGTAGTCCGGGACAGGGTACCAATGAG.

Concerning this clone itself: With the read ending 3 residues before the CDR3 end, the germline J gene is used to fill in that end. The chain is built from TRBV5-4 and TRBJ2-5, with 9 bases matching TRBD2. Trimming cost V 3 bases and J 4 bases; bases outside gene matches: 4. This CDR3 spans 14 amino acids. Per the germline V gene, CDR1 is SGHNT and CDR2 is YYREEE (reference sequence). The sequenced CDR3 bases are TGTGCCAGCAGCTCTAGCGGGATAGGAGAGACC. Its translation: CASSSSGIGET. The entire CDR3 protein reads CASSSSGIGETQYF.